This T cell receptor (beta chain) was identified during a study of T cell responses to AZD1222 COVID-19 vaccine (dated by TCRdb to the early 2020s). As for the study more broadly: AZD1222 recipients with second doses at about 4 weeks or about 12 weeks were pooled, because spike-specific TCR depth and breadth did not differ between schedules. A total of approximately 240 trial participants underwent TCR sequencing, of whom more than 200 had received two doses of AZD1222 and about 25 had received two doses of the MenACWY control vaccine. Trial participants were enrolled by age into 18-55, 56-69 and 70-plus year subgroups, with about 150, 28 and 57 TCR-sequenced participants respectively. Results and caveats for the whole study, not just this receptor: Only a handful of AZD1222 recipients were SARS-CoV-2 seropositive at baseline, limiting conclusions about previously exposed vaccinees. Most participants were white British and females outnumbered males, and the authors suggested that clonal diversity may have been underestimated. No day 14 peak-response samples were available, so repertoires were characterized only after the peak T cell response. Reportedly, almost half of the unique spike-specific TCRs recognized epitopes lying outside the regions that are mutated in the B.1.351 and B.1.1.7 variants. In the small 56-69-year group, the increase in depth fell short of significance, most likely because of low power. The vaccine-associated CD4 TCRs covered the entire spike protein, and the dominant responses fell in regions 160-218 and 743-854. Spike-specific TCR breadth and depth rose significantly after two AZD1222 doses compared with day 0 and with MenACWY recipients.

The CDR3 regions of human TCRbeta chains were analyzed by immunosequencing. The authors processed their data as follows. TCRs in the repertoires were matched against a reference library of SARS-CoV-2-specific TCRs that had been generated with the MIRA antigen-specificity platform. Breadth was defined as the fraction of unique TCRs that were SARS-CoV-2-associated. Depth was defined as the fraction of total T cells that were SARS-CoV-2-associated. Using the MIRA data, each spike-specific TCR was mapped to the spike region that the TCR reacts to and placed in a CD4 or CD8 class. Log10-transformed breadth and depth values were compared by one-way ANOVA with Sidak's multiple comparisons tests. Imported from immuneACCESS, the table was reduced by TCRdb to in-frame sequences with V and J called. These copies leave out some clones; in studies compared against another copy, an unresolved V gene accounts for under half, and the cause of the remainder is not known. V and J calls and clone size follow that table, whereas D and trimming were derived from the DNA. The sample table records about 130,000 clones; roughly 90% of these occur just once. The ten most abundant clones make up more than 3.5% of the sample.

The time point label here, explained by the study, means: baseline before first vaccination. Samples from vaccinated people were obtained from the UK trials COV001 and COV002, which included a single-blind randomized controlled phase 2/3 trial of AZD1222 (ChAdOx1 nCoV-19) in healthy adults. For TCRbeta chain sequencing, PBMC samples from trial participants were taken at day 0 and at day 28 after the second dose. Remarks on this clone: The target of this receptor is not known. No much larger clonotype is one base removed from it; base qualities were not supplied.

Material: peripheral blood, obtained on day 0 of AZD1222 vaccination. The receptor comes from an adult in good health.

The CDR3 region reads CASSLERDTQYF. The DNA is TGCGCCAGCAGCTTGGAGAGGGATACGCAGTATTTT. Recombination joined TRBV5-1 with TRBJ2-3; the D gene cannot be named for sure. The CDR3, cysteine through phenylalanine, is 12 amino acids long. The kept DNA is CDR3 alone, 36 bases in frame from the first base. The junction carries 5 bases between V and J, which are trimmed by 0 bases and 6 bases respectively. CDR1 and CDR2, per the germline V gene, are SGHRS and YFSETQ. Joined to the reference TRBV5-1 and TRBJ2-3 proteins, this CDR3 gives the full variable domain: KAGVTQTPRYLIKTRGQQVTLSCSPISGHRSVSWYQQTPGQGLQFLFEYFSETQRNKGNFPGRFSGRQFSNSRSEMNVSTLELGDSALYLCASSLERDTQYFGPGTRLTVL.